What follows describes a single T cell receptor beta chain. The antigen remains unidentified. The sample comes from a study of monozygotic twins with inflammatory bowel disease. The study's findings and limits: A reduction in TCRbeta diversity (inverse Simpson) was seen in IBD patients relative to healthy co-twins. There were differing immunosuppressive treatments, which may have added variability to patient repertoires.

Germline CDR1 and CDR2: SGHVS and FQNEAQ. The length of the CDR3 is 13 residues. After re-calling the 5' RACE reads, TCRdb lists one entry per CDR3 protein, DNA absent. This listing includes around 140,000 distinct CDR3 sequences. From whole blood, total RNA was isolated without any sorting of T cells. The source is a human donor with ulcerative colitis or Crohn's disease, or a healthy co-twin of an affected twin (not recorded which). Specimen: blood. The chain has TRBV7-8 and TRBJ2-7; TCRdb selects TRBD2, and the lack of DNA leaves this call unchecked. CDR3 loop: CASSLLTTKEQYF. Variable domain in full (rest from reference TRBV7-8 and TRBJ2-7): GAGVSQSPRYKVAKRGQDVALRCDPISGHVSLFWYQQALGQGPEFLTYFQNEAQLDKSGLPSDRFFAERPEGSVSTLKIQRTQQEDSAVYLCASSLLTTKEQYFGPGTRLTVT.